This TCR beta chain appears in the sequencing data of a study of blood T cell repertoires in COVID-19. Method: immunoSEQ multiplex PCR; TCRdb's copy keeps in-frame clones and lacks some. The top ten hold approximately 0.25% of the sample, which has about 670,000 clones, 80% to 90% seen once. The V gene lost 5 bases and the J gene lost 9 bases, with 23 bases spanning the gap. The CDR3 has 15 amino acids. Germline loops: CDR1 MDHEN, CDR2 SYDVKM. V is TRBV28 and J is TRBJ2-7, with D perhaps TRBD1 (6 bases). The TCR comes from a woman between 18 and 29 years old with acute or convalescent COVID-19. Sequenced input: peripheral blood. CDR3 coding DNA: TGTGCCAGCAGTCCCGGGACAAGGGAAGTTAGGGGGCAGTACTTC. Translating it yields CASSPGTREVRGQYF.